This TCR beta chain was identified during a study of post-analysis software for immune sequencing data. Study outcomes and limitations: Multiple sclerosis was associated with a significant reduction in normalized Chao1 diversity relative to controls. TRBV segments more frequent in patients than in controls numbered five and included TRBV5-6, TRBV5-1 and TRBV20-1.

Regarding this clonotype: What it binds is unknown.

cDNA libraries for TCR beta contained unique molecular identifiers. Using its own MiXCR run on the PCR reads, TCRdb lists one record per CDR3 protein. The sample contains almost 700,000 distinct CDR3 sequences, around 64% of which appear only once. The CDR3 loop spans 14 amino acids. Germline V lookup: CDR1 SGHNT, CDR2 YYREEE (reference sequence). The ends were cut back, 3 bases at V and 4 bases at J, with 8 bases in the middle. The sample taken for sequencing was blood. This chain connects TRBV5-4 to TRBJ2-6; tentatively, D is TRBD2 (6 bases). The TCR sequence derives from a girl aged 2-15 years with multiple sclerosis. CDR3 sequence reads: CASSSAGGANVLTF. The DNA for the CDR3 is TGTGCCAGCAGCTCGGCGGGAGGGGCCAACGTCCTGACTTTC. Full variable domain (remainder filled in from reference TRBV5-4 and TRBJ2-6): ETGVTQSPTHLIKTRGQQVTLRCSSQSGHNTVSWYQQALGQGPQFIFQYYREEENGRGNFPPRFSGLQFPNYSSELNVNALELDDSALYLCASSSAGGANVLTFGAGSRLTVL.